The present entry profiles one TCR beta chain with its context. Its target is not known. V was trimmed by 3 bases and J by 2 bases, leaving 8 bases between them. CDR3 size: 14 residues. Germline lookup yields CDR1 MNHEY and CDR2 SMNVEV (reference sequence). The data are from a study of CD8 T cell repertoires and HIV-1 epitope variants. The protocol was immunoSEQ multiplex PCR, while the TCRdb copy is restricted to in-frame clones and leaves out a portion. The data contain thousands of clones, about two thirds of them seen just once; the ten biggest clones take up 40% to 50%. V and J are TRBV27 and TRBJ2-1; D not certain. The sequenced sample consisted of cultured CD8+ T cells derived from PBMCs. This receptor was obtained from a male donor with HIV. The DNA of the CDR3 is TGTGCCAGCAGTTTGACCGGAGCCTACAATGAGCAGTTCTTC. Translation gives CASSLTGAYNEQFF.